This T cell receptor beta chain was identified during a study of control samples from healthy donors and cancer patients (dated by TCRdb to the early 2020s). The receptor library was made with the immunoSEQ multiplex PCR assay. Drawn from immuneACCESS, this table holds only the in-frame rearrangements with V and J called that TCRdb kept. Clones are partly lost; checked studies trace under half to an unresolved V gene and leave the rest unexplained. The sample table shows about 160,000 clones, and 93% are seen once. The ten top clones hold 5% to 7% of the sample. For this clone: Its antigen remains unidentified. The sample holds no much larger clone one base away, and base qualities are not on file.

As encoded in the germline V gene, CDR1 is SGHTA while CDR2 is FQGNSA. The CDR3 goes from the cysteine to the phenylalanine over 15 residues. Just the 45-base CDR3 DNA is kept, in frame starting at base 1. Trimming leaves V shorter by 1 base and J shorter by 4 bases, with the junction holding 6 bases beyond the gene matches. Recombination connected TRBV7-2 to TRBJ1-1; a stretch of 7 junction bases matches TRBD1. The sequenced sample was blood. The clonotype comes from a man aged 18 to 35 in good health. The CDR3 here reads CASSLGDRESTEAFF. The DNA is as follows: TGTGCCAGCAGCTTAGGTGACAGGGAGAGCACTGAAGCTTTCTTT.